The next 31 T cell receptor beta chains were all read from a single sample in a study of T and B cells in COVID-19 patients. BIOMED2 TRB-A/B primer pools were used in multiplex TRB PCR. In TCRdb, the multiplex PCR reads were re-called with MiXCR into one record per CDR3 protein. This sample has some 14,000 distinct CDR3 sequences, with 29% found just once. TRB was amplified from around 250-500 ng of blood genomic DNA. Input material: blood. The receptors were sampled from a human donor who had recovered from COVID-19.

By proportion, this clonotype is medium-sized (0.01 to 0.1%). The chain couples TRBV29-1 to TRBJ1-1, with 7 positions matching TRBD1. The V and J ends lost 7 bases and 8 bases, in that order; junction bases with no gene match: 4. This CDR3 has 10 amino acids. CDR1 and CDR2 (germline): SQVTM, ANQGSEA. CDR3 sequence reads: CSARQGEAFF. In DNA form, the CDR3 reads TGCAGCGCCAGACAGGGCGAAGCTTTCTTT.

This clonotype has only a few counts. The V gene is TRBV6-2 or TRBV6-3, the J gene TRBJ1-2; no definite D call. Germline V gene sequence: CDR1 MNHEY, CDR2 SVGEGT. V was shortened by 4 bases and J by 0 bases, with 12 bases between the two germline ends. The length of the CDR3 is 15 residues. The CDR3 sequence: CASSSVNSPNYGYTF. The CDR3 DNA is TGTGCCAGCAGTTCTGTTAACAGTCCTAACTATGGCTACACCTTC.

The chain joins TRBV6-2 or TRBV6-3 to TRBJ1-2; a possible D gene is TRBD1 (6 bases). The CDR3 extends over 15 amino acids. Trimming stripped 0 bases from V and 2 bases from J, with 10 bases between. Germline V lookup: CDR1 MNHEY, CDR2 SVGEGT. CDR3 coding DNA: TGTGCCAGCAGTTACTCGCAAGGGGGAAACTATGGCTACACCTTC. This codes for CASSYSQGGNYGYTF.

About this clonotype itself: This may be a read error, as it is one base from a much larger clone. The J gene is TRBJ2-1, the V gene TRBV30; tentatively, D is TRBD2 (5 bases). The germline V gene encodes CDR1 GTSNPN and CDR2 SVGIG (reference sequence). This CDR3 comprises 16 residues. Here the CDR3 reads CAWSVLVGLTYNDQFF. In DNA, the CDR3 is TGTGCCTGGAGTGTACTTGTCGGACTGACCTACAATGATCAGTTCTTC.

Concerning this clonotype: Being one base from a much bigger clone, this may be a read error. The CDR3 DNA follows: TGCAGCGTTGTTCATGGGGCAGCAACTAATGAAAAACTGTTTTTT. Translating gives CSVVHGAATNEKLFF. J is TRBJ1-4 and V is TRBV29-1; possibly TRBD1 for D (5 bases). The germline gives CDR1 SQVTM, CDR2 ANQGSEA. CDR3 length: 15 residues. The germline V and J ends were trimmed by 4 bases and 0 bases, with 12 bases remaining between them.

The J gene is TRBJ1-4, the V gene TRBV6-5; 8 bases match TRBD1. The CDR3 sequence is 15 residues long. Trimming cost V 4 bases and J 5 bases; bases outside gene matches: 6. The V gene's germline CDR1 is MNHEY and CDR2 SVGAGI. The CDR3 region has the DNA TGTGCCAGCAGTTCTCCGGGACAGGCAAATGAAAAACTGTTTTTT. It translates to CASSSPGQANEKLFF.

The chain links TRBV6-5 to TRBJ2-6; no clear D. Trimming removed 7 bases at V and 0 bases at J, with 16 bases between. CDR1 MNHEY and CDR2 SVGAGI come from the germline V gene. The CDR3 is made up of 17 amino acids. The chain's CDR3 is CASNPGRLISGANVLTF. In DNA, the CDR3 is TGTGCCAGCAACCCAGGACGGTTGATCTCTGGGGCCAACGTCCTGACTTTC.

This clonotype showed up many times. The V call is TRBV12-3 or TRBV12-4, the J call TRBJ2-7; the D is unclear. V gave up 5 bases and J gave up 3 bases, with 5 bases separating them. The CDR3 runs 11 residues. CDR3: CASSGRYEQYF. As DNA, the CDR3 is TGTGCCAGCAGTGGGCGCTACGAGCAGTACTTC.

This clonotype ranks as medium-sized. The chain couples TRBV15 to TRBJ2-7; D may be TRBD1 or TRBD2 (5 bases each). Germline loops: CDR1 LNHNV, CDR2 YYDKDF (reference sequence). V was trimmed by 11 bases and J by 1 base, leaving 12 bases between them. This CDR3 contains 12 residues. The CDR3 region has the DNA TGTGCCTCCGGGGCAGATTCCTACGAGCAGTACTTC. Residues: CASGADSYEQYF.

This clonotype was observed at least ten times. This sequence joins TRBV5-4 and TRBJ2-7; no definite D call. Trimming took off 4 bases at V and 2 bases at J, with 13 bases between the two ends. The length of the CDR3 is 14 residues. The germline gives CDR1 SGHNT, CDR2 YYREEE (reference sequence). The CDR3 is CASSPPGVTYEQYF. DNA of the CDR3: TGTGCCAGCAGCCCGCCGGGTGTTACCTACGAGCAGTACTTC.

This clonotype has just a few counts. J is TRBJ2-5 and V is TRBV5-5; either TRBD1 or TRBD2 may fit D (5 bases each). CDR1 is SGHKS, CDR2 YYEKEE, per germline (reference sequence). CDR3 length: 15 amino acids. The V end was cut by 4 bases, the J end by 1 base, with 14 bases between. The CDR3 sequence is CASSRGENPQETQYF. In nucleotides, the CDR3 is TGTGCCAGCAGCCGAGGGGAAAATCCCCAAGAGACCCAGTACTTC. The variable domain in full, with the rest retrieved from reference TRBV5-5 and TRBJ2-5, is DAGVTQSPTHLIKTRGQQVTLRCSPISGHKSVSWYQQVLGQGPQFIFQYYEKEERGRGNFPDRFSARQFPNYSSELNVNALLLGDSALYLCASSRGENPQETQYFGPGTRLLVL.

This clonotype has a handful of counts. The chain recombines TRBV15 with TRBJ1-1, with D maybe TRBD1 (5 bases). Looked up from germline, CDR1 is LNHNV and CDR2 is YYDKDF (reference sequence). The length of the CDR3 is 13 residues. The ends were cut back, 1 base at V and 8 bases at J, with 11 bases in the middle. The CDR3 coding sequence is TGTGCCACCAGCAGAGCCGGGGCCCACGAAGCTTTCTTT. It translates to CATSRAGAHEAFF.

This clonotype is labeled medium-sized. The chain combines TRBV6-5 with TRBJ2-1; the match to TRBD1 covers 8 bases. V trimming: 0 bases; J trimming: 8 bases; junction bases outside the gene matches: 9. The CDR3 has 16 residues. The germline V gene has CDR1 MNHEY and CDR2 SVGAGI. This chain's CDR3 is CASSYSGDRSVDEQFF. The CDR3 bases are TGTGCCAGCAGTTACTCTGGGGACAGGAGCGTCGATGAGCAGTTCTTC.

Note on this clonotype: A much larger clone lies one base from this, so it may be a read error. The rearrangement uses TRBV27 and TRBJ2-3; D not certain. CDR1 is MNHEY, CDR2 SMNVEV, per germline (reference sequence). The CDR3 spans 15 residues. The CDR3 is CAGSLGNYLTDTQYF. DNA of the CDR3: TGTGCCGGCAGTTTGGGAAACTACCTCACAGATACGCAGTATTTT.

This clonotype has ten or more counts. The rearrangement links TRBV27 to TRBJ2-1; possibly TRBD1 for D (7 bases). The V and J ends lost 4 bases and 4 bases respectively, with 20 bases between them. This CDR3 contains 17 residues. From germline, CDR1 is MNHEY and CDR2 SMNVEV (reference sequence). The CDR3 bases are TGTGCCAGCAGTTCGCCCCTCAGGGGGGTACGATACAATGAGCAGTTCTTC. Amino acids: CASSSPLRGVRYNEQFF.

This chain uses TRBV15 with TRBJ1-1; TRBD1 is a possible D gene (5 bases). Trimming took off 1 base at V and 3 bases at J, with 15 bases between the two ends. This CDR3 contains 16 residues. Per germline, CDR1 LNHNV and CDR2 YYDKDF (reference sequence). CDR3 in DNA: TGTGCCACCAGCAGAGTTGGAGCGGGGCGGGACACTGAAGCTTTCTTT. Residues: CATSRVGAGRDTEAFF.

This clonotype was counted ten times or more. The chain joins TRBV6-2 or TRBV6-3 to TRBJ2-3; the D is unclear. Trimming pared 5 bases from V and 0 bases from J, leaving 6 bases between. The CDR3 covers 13 residues. The germline V gene encodes CDR1 MNHEY and CDR2 SVGEGT. Here the CDR3 DNA reads TGTGCCAGCAGTGGGTTTAGCACAGATACGCAGTATTTT. Its protein is CASSGFSTDTQYF.

The genes are TRBV5-5 and TRBJ2-7; 10 positions match TRBD1. Trimming removed 0 bases from V and 3 bases from J; junction bases left unmatched: 3. Germline values: CDR1 SGHKS, CDR2 YYEKEE (reference sequence). CDR3 size: 15 residues. Written as DNA, the CDR3 is TGTGCCAGCAGCTTGGGATGGACAGGGGGCTACGAGCAGTACTTC. Amino acids: CASSLGWTGGYEQYF.

The chain is built from TRBV6-4 and TRBJ2-1, with 9 bases aligning to TRBD2. V was clipped by 2 bases and J by 8 bases; unmatched bases: 7. Germline V CDR1 and CDR2: MRHNA, SNTAGT. The CDR3 sequence is 15 residues long. As DNA, the CDR3 is TGTGCCAGCAGTGACGCGGCGGGGGGGCTGGATGAGCAGTTCTTC. Translating it yields CASSDAAGGLDEQFF.

This clonotype was detected only a few times. The V and J genes are TRBV6-1 and TRBJ2-7; TRBD2 might be the D (6 bases). Germline CDR1 is MNHNS and CDR2 is SASEGT. Trimming removed 8 bases from V and 7 bases from J, with 21 bases in between. The CDR3 contains 14 residues. CDR3 coding DNA: TGTGCCAGCGACTGGGACGGGGGAATCGGTGAGCAGTACTTC. Its translation is CASDWDGGIGEQYF.

Within the sample, this clonotype is medium-sized. This chain uses TRBV19 with TRBJ1-1, with D unclear. The germline gives CDR1 LNHDA, CDR2 SQIVND (reference sequence). The CDR3 is 15 amino acids. V was pared by 3 bases and J by 0 bases, with 11 bases between. CDR3 residues: CASSMTGNVNTEAFF. The CDR3 coding sequence is TGTGCCAGTAGTATGACGGGGAATGTGAACACTGAAGCTTTCTTT. Filled out from reference TRBV19 and TRBJ1-1, the complete variable domain reads DGGITQSPKYLFRKEGQNVTLSCEQNLNHDAMYWYRQDPGQGLRLIYYSQIVNDFQKGDIAEGYSVSREKKESFPLTVTSAQKNPTAFYLCASSMTGNVNTEAFFGQGTRLTVV.

V usage is TRBV30 and J usage is TRBJ2-7; 7 bases are a match to TRBD2. V lost 2 bases, J lost 0 bases, and 10 bases stayed unmatched. The CDR3 runs to 16 residues. Germline CDR1 GTSNPN, CDR2 SVGIG (reference sequence). This chain's CDR3 is CAWSLGLAVSSYEQYF. The CDR3 DNA reads as TGTGCCTGGAGTCTGGGGCTAGCGGTCAGCTCCTACGAGCAGTACTTC.

V gene TRBV29-1 combines with J gene TRBJ1-2; 7 bases are shared with TRBD1. Per germline, CDR1 SQVTM and CDR2 ANQGSEA. The junction had 7 bases not matched to a gene; V was cut back by 4 bases and J by 2 bases. The CDR3 is 14 residues long. The CDR3 sequence: CSVGTGTANYGYTF. In DNA, the CDR3 is TGCAGCGTTGGGACCGGGACAGCCAACTATGGCTACACCTTC.

By its share, this clonotype is medium-sized. This chain uses TRBV6-1 with TRBJ2-7; 7 bases map to TRBD1. CDR1 MNHNS and CDR2 SASEGT come from the germline V gene. This CDR3 contains 14 residues. The V gene end was trimmed by 5 bases and the J gene end by 1 base; junction bases not matched to a gene: 5. CDR3 DNA: TGTGCCAGCAGTAGACAGGGTCGGTCCTACGAGCAGTACTTC. It yields the protein CASSRQGRSYEQYF.

There are a few counts of this clonotype. This chain connects TRBV5-6 to TRBJ1-1; D gene unclear. The CDR3 consists of 12 residues. CDR1 SGHDT and CDR2 YYEEEE come from the germline V gene. The V gene lost 4 bases and the J gene lost 8 bases, with 12 bases spanning the gap. The CDR3 DNA sequence: TGTGCCAGCAGCCGCAAGGGATCCGAAGCTTTCTTT. Translating gives CASSRKGSEAFF.

The chain combines TRBV10-3 with TRBJ2-1; D is possibly TRBD2 (5 bases). CDR1 is ENHRY and CDR2 is SYGVKD in the germline V gene. This CDR3 has 15 residues. V was clipped by 0 bases and J by 9 bases, with 15 bases between them. CDR3 in amino acids: CAISESLGGRVEQFF. In nucleotides, the CDR3 is TGTGCCATCAGTGAGTCCTTAGGTGGGAGAGTTGAGCAGTTCTTC.

The rearrangement joins TRBV5-6 to TRBJ1-1; D may be TRBD1 (6 bases). Trimming took off 1 base at V and 4 bases at J, with 14 bases between the two ends. The CDR3 extends over 15 amino acids. Germline values: CDR1 SGHDT, CDR2 YYEEEE. The CDR3 DNA reads as TGTGCCAGCAGCTTGCCCGGGGGCGGTTTCACTGAAGCTTTCTTT. It specifies CASSLPGGGFTEAFF.

This clonotype is medium-sized. The chain carries TRBV29-1 and TRBJ2-3, with D uncertain. V was cut by 7 bases and J by 1 base, with 9 bases left in between. CDR3 size: 12 residues. Germline V gives CDR1 SQVTM, CDR2 ANQGSEA. The CDR3 sequence is CSGKSRTDTQYF. The CDR3 DNA reads as TGCAGCGGAAAATCCCGCACAGATACGCAGTATTTT.

The rearrangement uses TRBV19 and TRBJ2-1, with 12 bases matching TRBD2. This CDR3 has 16 residues. Looked up from germline, CDR1 is LNHDA and CDR2 is SQIVND (reference sequence). J lost 8 bases, V lost 6 bases, and 11 bases had no gene match. The CDR3 region has the DNA TGTGCCAGTAGACGACTAGCGGGAGCTAATCCCGATGAGCAGTTCTTC. Encoded protein: CASRRLAGANPDEQFF. Filled out from reference TRBV19 and TRBJ2-1, the complete variable domain reads DGGITQSPKYLFRKEGQNVTLSCEQNLNHDAMYWYRQDPGQGLRLIYYSQIVNDFQKGDIAEGYSVSREKKESFPLTVTSAQKNPTAFYLCASRRLAGANPDEQFFGPGTRLTVL.

The genes are TRBV14 and TRBJ2-5; D is unresolved. The germline CDR1 and CDR2 sequences are SGHDN and FVKESK. This CDR3 spans 18 amino acids. Trimming pared 4 bases from V and 3 bases from J, leaving 24 bases between. CDR3 residues: CASSLVPFTDIFEETQYF. As DNA, the CDR3 is TGTGCCAGCAGCCTAGTCCCCTTTACAGACATATTCGAAGAGACCCAGTACTTC.

This clonotype occurred a few times. The V and J genes are TRBV6-5 and TRBJ2-5; D unclear. V was cut by 0 bases and J by 5 bases, with 10 bases left in between. The CDR3 totals 14 residues. CDR1 is MNHEY, CDR2 SVGAGI, per germline. This chain's CDR3 is CASSYSIGRETQYF. The CDR3 bases are TGTGCCAGCAGTTACTCGATCGGTCGGGAGACCCAGTACTTC.